Listed below are T cell receptor beta chains from one sample, sequenced in a study of CD8 T cells in ankylosing spondylitis. TCRdb ran MiXCR on the 5' RACE reads and lists one entry per CDR3 protein. In the table there are 150,000 to 200,000 distinct CDR3 sequences, 25% to 35% of which are singletons. Specimen: synovial fluid, either unsorted or a sorted T cell fraction (not recorded which). The receptor set was obtained from a male donor with ankylosing spondylitis. The CDR3 runs from the conserved cysteine through the conserved F or W. D genes are given only for firm matches. Only part of the rows carry a size: once, few, many, or a class if the clone is expanded.

abundance: NA
len: 12
v_gene: TRBV3-1
d_gene: NA
j_gene: TRBJ2-3
CDR3aa: CASSHQQGTQYF
CDR3nt: TGTGCCAGCAGCCACCAGCAGGGTACGCAGTATTTT

abundance: NA
len: 20
v_gene: TRBV15
d_gene: TRBD2
j_gene: TRBJ2-1
CDR3aa: CATSRTVGRTSPLSYNEQFF
CDR3nt: TGTGCCACCAGCAGAACCGTCGGCCGGACTAGCCCTCTCTCCTACAATGAGCAGTTCTTC

abundance: NA
len: 16
v_gene: TRBV6-1
d_gene: NA
j_gene: TRBJ1-2
CDR3aa: CASRASVRSAHYGYTF
CDR3nt: TGTGCCAGCAGAGCCAGCGTACGGAGTGCGCACTATGGCTACACCTTC

abundance: NA
len: 12
v_gene: TRBV7-2
d_gene: NA
j_gene: TRBJ2-5
CDR3aa: CASSSKWETQYF
CDR3nt: TGTGCCAGCAGCTCCAAATGGGAGACCCAGTACTTC

abundance: many
len: 13
v_gene: TRBV12-3/TRBV12-4
d_gene: NA
j_gene: TRBJ1-2
CDR3aa: CASSLALGNGYTF
CDR3nt: TGTGCCAGCAGTTTAGCGCTGGGAAATGGCTACACCTTC

abundance: many
len: 15
v_gene: TRBV15
d_gene: NA
j_gene: TRBJ1-2
CDR3aa: CATSFKQEPNYGYTF
CDR3nt: TGTGCCACCAGCTTCAAACAGGAGCCTAACTATGGCTACACCTTC

abundance: few
len: 17
v_gene: TRBV4-1
d_gene: NA
j_gene: TRBJ2-1
CDR3aa: CASSQGETSKGGNEQFF
CDR3nt: TGCGCCAGCAGCCAGGGGGAGACTAGTAAAGGGGGGAATGAGCAGTTCTTC

abundance: NA
len: 14
v_gene: TRBV12-3/TRBV12-4
d_gene: NA
j_gene: TRBJ2-1
CDR3aa: CASSLQQGRGEQFF
CDR3nt: TGTGCCAGCAGCCTACAACAGGGTCGGGGTGAGCAGTTCTTC

abundance: few
len: 13
v_gene: TRBV5-1
d_gene: NA
j_gene: TRBJ2-7
CDR3aa: CASSENSGYEQYF
CDR3nt: TGCGCCAGCAGTGAGAATAGCGGCTACGAGCAGTACTTC

abundance: NA
len: 15
v_gene: TRBV27
d_gene: NA
j_gene: TRBJ2-7
CDR3aa: CASRSAVTISYEQYF
CDR3nt: TGTGCCAGCAGATCAGCGGTGACAATCTCCTACGAGCAGTACTTC

abundance: medium-sized
len: 18
v_gene: TRBV29-1
d_gene: TRBD2
j_gene: TRBJ2-3
CDR3aa: CSVEDGGTSGRAADTQYF
CDR3nt: TGCAGCGTTGAAGATGGAGGGACTAGCGGGAGGGCGGCAGATACGCAGTATTTT

abundance: NA
len: 16
v_gene: TRBV20-1
d_gene: NA
j_gene: TRBJ2-1
CDR3aa: CSARPRGYTTRNEQFF
CDR3nt: TGCAGTGCTAGACCCCGCGGGTATACCACACGCAATGAGCAGTTCTTC

abundance: many
len: 13
v_gene: TRBV27
d_gene: NA
j_gene: TRBJ1-1
CDR3aa: CASSPSWGTEAFF
CDR3nt: TGTGCCAGCAGTCCCTCGTGGGGCACTGAAGCTTTCTTT

abundance: few
len: 15
v_gene: TRBV6-2/TRBV6-3
d_gene: NA
j_gene: TRBJ1-4
CDR3aa: CASSPNGRWIEKLFF
CDR3nt: TGTGCCAGCAGCCCGAACGGACGGTGGATTGAAAAACTGTTTTTT

abundance: NA
len: 15
v_gene: TRBV20-1
d_gene: NA
j_gene: TRBJ1-2
CDR3aa: CSAREGVSLVYGYTF
CDR3nt: TGCAGTGCTAGGGAAGGGGTCAGCCTAGTCTATGGCTACACCTTC

abundance: NA
len: 12
v_gene: TRBV20-1
d_gene: TRBD2
j_gene: TRBJ2-3
CDR3aa: CSARGGADTQYF
CDR3nt: TGCAGTGCCCGTGGGGGGGCAGATACGCAGTATTTT

abundance: few
len: 13
v_gene: TRBV28
d_gene: NA
j_gene: TRBJ1-1
CDR3aa: CASSLAGEFRAFF
CDR3nt: TGTGCCAGCAGTCTGGCGGGCGAGTTTCGAGCTTTCTTT

abundance: NA
len: 14
v_gene: TRBV30
d_gene: TRBD1
j_gene: TRBJ2-7
CDR3aa: CAWSPGGTGYEQYF
CDR3nt: TGTGCCTGGAGTCCAGGGGGCACTGGATACGAGCAGTACTTC

abundance: NA
len: 14
v_gene: TRBV7-9
d_gene: TRBD1
j_gene: TRBJ1-5
CDR3aa: CASSSDRGNQPQHF
CDR3nt: TGTGCCAGCAGCTCCGACAGGGGGAATCAGCCCCAGCATTTT

abundance: NA
len: 12
v_gene: TRBV28
d_gene: NA
j_gene: TRBJ1-5
CDR3aa: CASKLRGQPQHF
CDR3nt: TGTGCCAGCAAACTTCGAGGTCAGCCCCAGCATTTT

abundance: few
len: 15
v_gene: TRBV18
d_gene: NA
j_gene: TRBJ1-1
CDR3aa: CASSGVDRMNTEAFF
CDR3nt: TGTGCCAGCTCAGGTGTTGACAGGATGAACACTGAAGCTTTCTTT

abundance: few
len: 14
v_gene: TRBV9
d_gene: TRBD1
j_gene: TRBJ1-2
CDR3aa: CASSALGTEYGYTF
CDR3nt: TGTGCCAGCAGCGCCCTAGGGACAGAGTATGGCTACACCTTC

abundance: NA
len: 17
v_gene: TRBV5-1
d_gene: NA
j_gene: TRBJ1-1
CDR3aa: CASSLERSGHKNTEAFF
CDR3nt: TGCGCCAGCAGCTTGGAGAGGTCTGGACACAAGAACACTGAAGCTTTCTTT

abundance: many
len: 13
v_gene: TRBV29-1
d_gene: NA
j_gene: TRBJ2-5
CDR3aa: CSAPGRPQETQYF
CDR3nt: TGCAGCGCCCCGGGTCGACCTCAAGAGACCCAGTACTTC